Below, 10 T cell receptor beta chains from the same sample are listed, as sequenced in a study of T cells after yellow fever vaccination. TCRdb fed the 5' RACE reads into MiXCR, producing one record per CDR3 protein. The table includes tens of thousands of distinct CDR3 sequences, around 7% detected once. The sequenced sample was CD8+ T cells sorted from PBMCs, obtained approximately 11 days after the first yellow fever vaccination. Source of these receptors: a man in his late teens or twenties who received the YFV17D yellow fever vaccine.

This clonotype has a count of ten or more. The chain uses TRBV6-2 or TRBV6-3 and TRBJ2-1, with a weak D call TRBD2 (5 bases). Between the trimmed V and J ends, which lost 8 bases and 0 bases, there was a span of 8 bases. The germline CDR1 and CDR2 sequences are MNHEY and SVGEGT. The CDR3 totals 13 residues. The CDR3, as DNA: TGTGCCAGCGGCGGGTCCTCCTACAATGAGCAGTTCTTC. It codes for CASGGSSYNEQFF.

This clonotype was detected many times. The gene calls are TRBV27 and TRBJ2-3; D tentatively reads TRBD1 or TRBD2 (5 bases each). In germline, CDR1 is MNHEY, CDR2 SMNVEV (reference sequence). The CDR3 is 17 residues long. Trimming shortened V by 7 bases and J by 0 bases, and 20 bases separated the two germline ends. The CDR3 spells CASTTAGTDASTDTQYF. CDR3 DNA sequence: TGTGCCAGCACTACCGCCGGGACGGATGCTAGCACAGATACGCAGTATTTT.

The chain's CDR3 is CAWSPGENEQFF. The CDR3 region has the DNA TGTGCCTGGAGTCCAGGGGAAAATGAGCAGTTCTTC. The genes are TRBV30 and TRBJ2-1; a weak D match, TRBD1 (6 bases). Trimming stripped 2 bases from V and 7 bases from J, with 9 bases between. The CDR3 runs to 12 residues. CDR1 and CDR2 (germline): GTSNPN, SVGIG (reference sequence).

This clonotype came up a few times. V and J are TRBV10-3 and TRBJ2-6; 8 bases are a match to TRBD1. The CDR3 is made up of 16 amino acids. Germline V gene data show CDR1 as ENHRY and CDR2 as SYGVKD. V was pared by 3 bases and J by 2 bases, with 3 bases of the junction left unmatched. The CDR3 here is CAISDSGGAGANVLTF. CDR3 in DNA: TGTGCCATCAGTGACTCAGGGGGCGCTGGGGCCAACGTCCTGACTTTC.

In the case of this clonotype: A read error may be the cause here, since a much bigger clone is one base away. This rearrangement joins TRBV19 to TRBJ1-1; 10 nucleotides agree with TRBD1. This CDR3 has 14 amino acids. Germline V gene lookup returns CDR1 LNHDA and CDR2 SQIVND (reference sequence). Trimming at V came to 6 bases and at J to 5 bases, leaving 6 bases not matched to a gene. CDR3 sequence (DNA): TGTGCCAGTAGGACAGGGGGCAGGGAGACTGAAGCTTTCTTT. Translating it yields CASRTGGRETEAFF.

In this sample, this clonotype turned up many times. The rearrangement joins TRBV3-1 to TRBJ2-7; 8 bases match TRBD1. The CDR3 covers 15 residues. The germline CDR1 and CDR2 sequences are LGHDT and YNNKEL (reference sequence). V shed 1 base, J shed 3 bases, and the junction held 5 bases outside the gene matches. The CDR3 DNA reads TGTGCCAGCAGCCAAGGGACGACAGGGGTCTACGAGCAGTACGTC. Translation: CASSQGTTGVYEQYV.

This clonotype appeared many times. V and J are TRBV12-3 or TRBV12-4 and TRBJ2-1; TRBD1 matches 7 bases. The trim removed 7 bases at V and 6 bases at J, leaving 9 bases unmatched. The length of the CDR3 is 14 residues. The CDR3 DNA follows: TGTGCCAGCACCAAGGGACAGACAATCAATGAGCAGTTCTTC. Translation gives CASTKGQTINEQFF.

The chain is built from TRBV14 and TRBJ1-4; weak D call: TRBD1 (5 bases). The germline CDR1 and CDR2 sequences are SGHDN and FVKESK. The CDR3 contains 16 residues. With 1 base removed from V and 7 bases from J, the gap between germline ends came to 16 bases. The CDR3 DNA follows: TGTGCCAGCAGCCAAGGCCCCTCCCAAGGGGTTGAAAAACTGTTTTTT. It encodes CASSQGPSQGVEKLFF.

This clonotype came up many times. This rearrangement joins TRBV4-3 to TRBJ2-1; TRBD1 or TRBD2 may be the D gene (6 bases each). The CDR3 runs 13 residues. V was shortened by 8 bases and J by 10 bases, with 18 bases between the two germline ends. Germline assignment: CDR1 LGHNA and CDR2 YSLEER. For the CDR3, the DNA is TGCGCCAGCTCCGTAGAACGGAGGGGGGAGCAGTTCTTC. Amino acid sequence: CASSVERRGEQFF.

This clonotype appeared a few times. The chain employs TRBV20-1 and TRBJ2-1; TRBD1 aligns across 10 bases. Trimming removed 5 bases from V and 8 bases from J; junction bases left unmatched: 12. The germline V gene has CDR1 DFQATT and CDR2 SNEGSKA (reference sequence). There are 15 residues in the CDR3. CDR3 in amino acids: CSASDLGQGEDEQFF. CDR3 in DNA: TGCAGTGCTTCAGACCTTGGACAGGGGGAGGATGAGCAGTTCTTC.